The clone carrying this TCR beta chain came up once. The V end was cut by 10 bases, the J end by 2 bases, with 18 bases between. The CDR3 is 15 amino acids. Per germline, CDR1 LNHDA and CDR2 SQIVND (reference sequence). Sequencing used immunoSEQ multiplex PCR; TCRdb keeps in-frame clones, though not all of them. This table holds under 75,000 clones, around nine tenths found once. The data stem from a study of T cell changes during pregnancy in multiple sclerosis. The chain uses TRBV19 and TRBJ1-5, with D unclear. The TCR originated in a female donor with multiple sclerosis, enrolled in a pregnancy study. This sample comprised CD4+ T cells from peripheral blood mononuclear cells, obtained after pregnancy. CDR3 sequence (DNA): TGTGCCATAGCCAGCGGCCTTCATGGCAATCAGCCCCAGCATTTT. It encodes CAIASGLHGNQPQHF. Using reference TRBV19 and TRBJ1-5 for the parts outside the CDR3, the full variable domain is DGGITQSPKYLFRKEGQNVTLSCEQNLNHDAMYWYRQDPGQGLRLIYYSQIVNDFQKGDIAEGYSVSREKKESFPLTVTSAQKNPTAFYLCAIASGLHGNQPQHFGDGTRLSIL.